This TCR beta chain is drawn from a study of cytomegalovirus exposure and HLA in healthy donors. Of note for this clone: Its target is unknown.

This PCR relied on a set of 60 Vbeta primers and 13 Jbeta primers. Using immunoSEQ multiplex PCR, the repertoire was profiled, and TCRdb retains in-frame clones only, with some absent. The table includes approximately 170,000 clones, approximately 84% detected once. General study results and limits: Later on, an analysis showed TCR association rates differing by HLA locus, with DRB1 the most and HLA-C the fewest.

The sequenced sample was PBMCs. This TCR was sampled from a woman aged 40 to 50 in good health and CMV-seropositive.

DNA for the CDR3: TGTGCCAGCAGCGTGACAGCCGGGACTAGCGAGACCCAGTACTTC. Its protein is CASSVTAGTSETQYF. This sequence joins TRBV9 and TRBJ2-5, with 9 bases lining up with TRBD2. Germline V CDR1 and CDR2: SGDLS, YYNGEE. This CDR3 comprises 15 residues. After removal of 2 bases from V and 5 bases from J, the junction contained 7 bases not matched to a gene.